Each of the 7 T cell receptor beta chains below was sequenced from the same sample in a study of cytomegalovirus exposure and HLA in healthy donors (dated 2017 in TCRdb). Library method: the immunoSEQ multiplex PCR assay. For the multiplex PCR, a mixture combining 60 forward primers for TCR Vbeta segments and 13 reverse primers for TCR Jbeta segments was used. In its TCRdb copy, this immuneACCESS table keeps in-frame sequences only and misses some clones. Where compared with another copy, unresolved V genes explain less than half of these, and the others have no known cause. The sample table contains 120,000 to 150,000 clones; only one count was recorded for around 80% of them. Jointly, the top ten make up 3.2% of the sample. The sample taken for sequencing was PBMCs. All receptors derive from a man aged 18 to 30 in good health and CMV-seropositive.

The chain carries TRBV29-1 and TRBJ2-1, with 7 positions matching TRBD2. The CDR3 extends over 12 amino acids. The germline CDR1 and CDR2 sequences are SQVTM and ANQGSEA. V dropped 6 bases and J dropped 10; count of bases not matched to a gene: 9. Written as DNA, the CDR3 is TGCAGCGTCCGGGGGGAGGCAGGGGAGCAGTTCTTC. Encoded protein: CSVRGEAGEQFF.

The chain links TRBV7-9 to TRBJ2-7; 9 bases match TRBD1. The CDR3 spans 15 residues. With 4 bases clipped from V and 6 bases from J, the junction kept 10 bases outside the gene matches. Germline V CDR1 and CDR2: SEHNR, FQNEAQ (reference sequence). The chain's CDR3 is CASSSSGTGSREQYF. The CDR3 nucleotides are TGTGCCAGCAGCTCATCCGGGACAGGGTCTCGCGAGCAGTACTTC. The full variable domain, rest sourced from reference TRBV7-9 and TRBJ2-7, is DTGVSQNPRHKITKRGQNVTFRCDPISEHNRLYWYRQTLGQGPEFLTYFQNEAQLEKSRLLSDRFSAERPKGSFSTLEIQRTEQGDSAMYLCASSSSGTGSREQYFGPGTRLTVT.

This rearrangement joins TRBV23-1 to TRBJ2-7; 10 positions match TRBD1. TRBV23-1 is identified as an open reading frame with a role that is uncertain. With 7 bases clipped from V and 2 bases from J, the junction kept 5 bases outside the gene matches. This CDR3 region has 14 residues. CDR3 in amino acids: CASIRDRGPYEQYF. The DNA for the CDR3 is TGCGCCAGCATCCGGGACAGGGGACCCTACGAGCAGTACTTC.

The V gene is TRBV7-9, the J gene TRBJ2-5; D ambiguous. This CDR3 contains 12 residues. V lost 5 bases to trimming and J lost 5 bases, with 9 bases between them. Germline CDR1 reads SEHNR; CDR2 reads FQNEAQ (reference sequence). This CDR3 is CASSPPGETQYF. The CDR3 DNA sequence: TGTGCCAGCAGCCCTCCCGGGGAGACCCAGTACTTC.

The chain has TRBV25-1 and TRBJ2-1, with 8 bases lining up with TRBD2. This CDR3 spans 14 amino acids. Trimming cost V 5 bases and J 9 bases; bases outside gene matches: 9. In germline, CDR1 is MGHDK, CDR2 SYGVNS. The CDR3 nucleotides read TGTGCCAGCAGTCGAGCGGGAGAATCCGGTGAGCAGTTCTTC. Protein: CASSRAGESGEQFF.

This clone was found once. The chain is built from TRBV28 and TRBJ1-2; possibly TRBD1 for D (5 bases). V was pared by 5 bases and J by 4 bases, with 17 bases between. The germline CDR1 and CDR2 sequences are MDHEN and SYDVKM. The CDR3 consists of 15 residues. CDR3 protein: CASSTSGVSIYGYTF. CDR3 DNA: TGTGCCAGCAGTACCTCGGGGGTCTCCATCTATGGCTACACCTTC.

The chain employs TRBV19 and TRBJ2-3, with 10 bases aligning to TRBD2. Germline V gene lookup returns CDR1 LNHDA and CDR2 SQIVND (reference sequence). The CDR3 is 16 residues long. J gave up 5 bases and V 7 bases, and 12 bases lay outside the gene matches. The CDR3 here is CASIGVASGSVDTQYF. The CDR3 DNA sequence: TGTGCCAGTATCGGGGTGGCTAGCGGGAGTGTAGATACGCAGTATTTT.